This T cell receptor beta chain was retrieved from a study of shared clonotypes between healthy human individuals. Overall study context: In total, the donors were two women and three men aged 18 to 49.

Study-level points and caveats: Generation probability values for non-shared clonotypes were lower than those for clonotypes shared by all four donors. Clonotypes that were shared across a handful of donors made up about 4.5% of naive CD4 clonotypes.

A remark on this clone: Its target is not known.

This CDR3 has 16 amino acids. After removal of 5 bases from V and 4 bases from J, the junction contained 12 bases not matched to a gene. Germline lookup yields CDR1 SEHNR and CDR2 FQNEAQ (reference sequence). The naive CD8 population came from CD45RO-negative cells selected for CCR7, without terminally differentiated effector memory CD45RA+ cells. Assay used: immunoSEQ multiplex PCR; TCRdb lists only in-frame clones, some missing. The table shows about 2.1 million clones, with roughly 93% occurring only once. The V and J genes are TRBV7-9 and TRBJ2-3, with 7 bases matching TRBD1. Sequencing was carried out using naive CD8+ T cells from PBMCs. The TCR was taken from a man between 18 and 35 years old in good health. Some clones in this sample may be carry-over from other donors' samples. The CDR3 DNA is TGTGCCAGCAGCCCACCCGACAGGGAAAGCGCAGATACGCAGTATTTT. Translated: CASSPPDRESADTQYF.